This T cell receptor (beta chain) was identified in a study of blood T cell repertoires in COVID-19. Turning to the study itself: Researchers got acute and convalescent COVID-19 samples from the United States, Italy and Spain. T cells, B-cell-depleted T cells, or PBMCs supplied cDNA or gDNA.

Per the study methods: Nucleated cell counts were estimated from reference gene primer amplification. Sequencing used immunoSEQ multiplex PCR; TCRdb keeps in-frame clones, though not all of them. Clone size and V and J calls were adopted from that table, with D and trimming inferred from the DNA. The sample includes around 250,000 clones, about 83% seen only once; the top ten take 1.9%. Source material: peripheral blood. The sequence was obtained from a man aged 30 to 39 who had recovered from COVID-19.

The CDR3 reads CASSGTGSLFEKLFF. In DNA form, the CDR3 reads TGCGCCAGCAGCGGCACAGGGTCTTTGTTTGAAAAACTGTTTTTT. The chain couples TRBV5-1 to TRBJ1-4; D is perhaps TRBD1 (6 bases). With 4 bases removed from V and 7 bases from J, the gap between germline ends came to 17 bases. CDR1 is SGHRS and CDR2 is YFSETQ in the germline V gene. The CDR3 is 15 residues long.